This T cell receptor (beta chain) was obtained from a study of shared clonotypes between healthy human individuals. Study results and caveats: A generally larger estimated richness was seen in naive subsets than in memory subsets.

On this clone itself: The antigen remains undetermined.

V was shortened by 4 bases and J by 3 bases, with 12 bases between the two germline ends. The CDR3 contains 14 residues. CDR1 SGHAT and CDR2 FQNNGV come from the germline V gene. Clones were read by immunoSEQ multiplex PCR, and TCRdb kept only the in-frame ones, dropping some. Here the sample spans about 1.5 million clones, roughly 97% being singletons. The rearrangement links TRBV11-2 to TRBJ1-1; tentative D call: TRBD1 (6 bases). The TCR comes from a young man in good health. The specimen sequenced was naive CD4+ T cells sorted from blood. Subset meaning: CD45RA+ positively selected. CDR3 nucleotides: TGTGCCAGCAGCTCACAGGGAGGAGACACTGAAGCTTTCTTT. Residues: CASSSQGGDTEAFF.